This entry lists 13 T cell receptor beta chains sequenced from one sample in a study of T-cell reconstitution after alpha-beta-depleted transplantation in children. The TCRbeta library was prepared with unique molecular identifiers. TCRdb reprocessed the PCR reads via MiXCR and lists one record per CDR3 protein. The table records some 390,000 distinct CDR3 sequences, roughly 21% of them present only once. Here the sequenced sample was PBMCs from the stem cell graft donor, taken from the stem cell graft. Receptors originate from a human donor who donated a stem cell graft to a child with acute myeloid leukemia.

This clonotype was picked up a small number of times. The chain joins TRBV28 to TRBJ2-7; 9 bases agree with TRBD1. Germline V gives CDR1 MDHEN, CDR2 SYDVKM. CDR3 length equals 15 residues. With 6 bases clipped from V and 4 bases from J, the junction kept 10 bases outside the gene matches. CDR3 sequence (DNA): TGTGCCAGCAGCACCGGGACAGGGCTAGGGTACGAGCAGTACTTC. Translation: CASSTGTGLGYEQYF.

This clonotype occurred a few times. The V gene is TRBV20-1, the J gene TRBJ2-1; TRBD2 aligns across 7 bases. The V gene end was trimmed by 2 bases and the J gene end by 4 bases; junction bases not matched to a gene: 5. Germline CDR1 and CDR2: DFQATT and SNEGSKA (reference sequence). This CDR3 has 14 amino acids. CDR3 amino acids: CSARQPSGYNEQFF. The DNA for the CDR3 is TGCAGTGCTAGACAGCCTAGCGGATACAATGAGCAGTTCTTC.

This clonotype was picked up many times. The chain uses TRBV29-1 and TRBJ1-2; TRBD1 matches 7 bases. CDR1 is SQVTM and CDR2 is ANQGSEA in the germline V gene. CDR3 length equals 12 residues. Losses at the gene ends were 3 bases for V and 2 bases for J; bases not matched to a gene: 0. CDR3 protein: CSVEDRNYGYTF. CDR3 DNA: TGCAGCGTTGAGGACAGGAACTATGGCTACACCTTC.

This clonotype was seen a few times. V is TRBV7-2 and J is TRBJ2-5, with TRBD2 identical over 11 bases. The CDR3 totals 16 residues. Germline assignment: CDR1 SGHTA and CDR2 FQGNSA. Unmatched junction bases numbered 12, after V lost 8 bases and J lost 4 bases. DNA of the CDR3: TGTGCCAGCGCGCGATTAGGGCTAGCGGGAGGAGAGACCCAGTACTTC. It yields the protein CASARLGLAGGETQYF.

This clonotype was detected many times. The V gene is TRBV20-1, the J gene TRBJ2-5, with D maybe TRBD1 (6 bases). Trimming removed 3 bases at V and 3 bases at J, with 11 bases between. Germline values: CDR1 DFQATT, CDR2 SNEGSKA (reference sequence). The CDR3 loop spans 13 amino acids. CDR3: CSASGTSKETQYF. The DNA of the CDR3 is TGCAGTGCTAGTGGGACAAGTAAAGAGACCCAGTACTTC.

In this sample, this clonotype turned up a few times. The rearrangement uses TRBV7-6 and TRBJ2-1, with TRBD1 matching 7 bases. Germline V gives CDR1 SGHVS, CDR2 FNYEAQ. V was clipped by 1 base and J by 3 bases; unmatched bases: 6. The CDR3 loop spans 16 amino acids. The CDR3, as DNA: TGTGCCAGCAGCTTAGACTGGCAGGGGGACTACAATGAGCAGTTCTTC. Residues: CASSLDWQGDYNEQFF. Drawing the rest from reference TRBV7-6 and TRBJ2-1, the complete variable domain is GAGVSQSPRYKVTKRGQDVALRCDPISGHVSLYWYRQALGQGPEFLTYFNYEAQQDKSGLPNDRFSAERPEGSISTLTIQRTEQRDSAMYRCASSLDWQGDYNEQFFGPGTRLTVL.

This clonotype was detected a few times. The chain carries TRBV29-1 and TRBJ1-3; 9 positions match TRBD1. The CDR3 is made up of 14 amino acids. V trimming: 6 bases; J trimming: 3 bases; junction bases outside the gene matches: 6. Germline values: CDR1 SQVTM, CDR2 ANQGSEA. CDR3 in DNA: TGCAGCGTGGGAACAGGGGGCGGTGGAAACACCATATATTTT. Its translation: CSVGTGGGGNTIYF.

The CDR3 DNA sequence: TGTGCCATCAGTGTTGGACAGGGCACTGAAGCTTTCTTT. Its protein product is CAISVGQGTEAFF. The J gene is TRBJ1-1, the V gene TRBV10-3; 8 bases are shared with TRBD1. The CDR3 sequence is 13 residues long. Germline V gives CDR1 ENHRY, CDR2 SYGVKD. Losses at the gene ends were 4 bases for V and 4 bases for J; bases not matched to a gene: 2.

This chain joins TRBV6-1 and TRBJ2-5, with D hard to call. V was clipped by 6 bases and J by 5 bases, with 13 bases between them. The CDR3 runs to 13 residues. Germline lookup yields CDR1 MNHNS and CDR2 SASEGT. The CDR3 here is CASSPWGRETQYF. CDR3 in DNA: TGTGCCAGCAGCCCCTGGGGAAGGGAGACCCAGTACTTC.

The rearrangement joins TRBV28 to TRBJ1-5; TRBD1 agrees at 8 bases. Germline V CDR1 and CDR2: MDHEN, SYDVKM. V lost 4 bases, J lost 7 bases, and 12 bases stayed unmatched. The CDR3 totals 16 residues. CDR3 sequence reads: CASSSLTQGARQPQHF. Written as DNA, the CDR3 is TGTGCCAGCAGTTCTTTGACTCAGGGGGCAAGACAGCCCCAGCATTTT.

This clonotype was observed at least ten times. The rearrangement uses TRBV3-1 and TRBJ2-3; D gene ambiguous. V gave up 2 bases and J gave up 4 bases, with 16 bases separating them. This CDR3 contains 16 residues. Germline CDR1 and CDR2: LGHDT and YNNKEL (reference sequence). This CDR3 reads CASSQIVASSADTQYF. The CDR3 nucleotides read TGTGCCAGCAGCCAAATCGTGGCTTCGAGCGCAGATACGCAGTATTTT.

CDR3 in amino acids: CSASLVGSGTGELFF. CDR3 DNA: TGCAGTGCTAGTCTAGTGGGATCGGGCACCGGGGAGCTGTTTTTT. The genes are TRBV20-1 and TRBJ2-2, with no clear D. The CDR3 spans 15 residues. Per germline, CDR1 DFQATT and CDR2 SNEGSKA (reference sequence). Trimming left V 3 bases short and J 4 bases short, with 15 bases between.

This clonotype turned up a few times. CDR3 sequence (DNA): TGCAGTGCTAGAGGGCTGGGGGACAGACATTTCAATGAGCAGTTCTTC. It encodes CSARGLGDRHFNEQFF. The rearrangement uses TRBV20-1 and TRBJ2-1; 7 bases are shared with TRBD1. V lost 1 base to trimming and J lost 6 bases; unmatched junction nucleotides: 12. This CDR3 contains 16 residues. Germline loops: CDR1 DFQATT, CDR2 SNEGSKA (reference sequence).